The source of this T cell receptor (beta chain) is a study of regulatory T cells in long-lasting Graves disease. Study-level findings and limits: Shared public clonotypes totalled around 2,900 in persistent patients, compared with 966 in new patients. Segments TRBV28, TRBJ1-2 and TRBJ2-5 showed preferential usage in persistent disease.

Unmatched junction bases numbered 12, after V lost 4 bases and J lost 7 bases. The germline gives CDR1 MGHDK, CDR2 SYGVNS. CDR3 length equals 16 residues. Arm-PCR of CDR3 regions with iRepertoire HTBI primers generated TCR beta libraries. Per the authors' pipeline: Samples revealed 62 TRBV and some 15 TRBJ segments. TCRdb used MiXCR to reprocess the multiplex PCR reads, holding one entry per CDR3 protein. For this entry, the V and J calls and clone size follow TCRdb and not the study's own pipeline. The table records hundreds of thousands of distinct CDR3 sequences, 15% of them present only once. Indicated time point: newly diagnosed GD, antithyroid drugs for less than 3 months. Extracted RNA from PBMCs served as the source of the TCR library. Enrollment of patients was through an endocrinology department in Xi'an, China. This clonotype was seen more than once but under ten times. Its antigen remains unidentified.

This rearrangement joins TRBV25-1 to TRBJ2-1; TRBD2 matches at 8 bases. The clonotype originates from a female donor with Graves disease. The material sequenced was peripheral blood mononuclear cells (PBMCs), taken at new diagnosis, from a patient treated with antithyroid drugs. In DNA form, the CDR3 reads TGTGCCAGCAGTGGCCCGGGAGGGAGTATTTGGAATGAGCAGTTCTTC. Encoded protein: CASSGPGGSIWNEQFF.